The 26 T cell receptor beta chains in this list originate from one sample, sequenced in a study of T cell changes during pregnancy in multiple sclerosis. Some clones are missing from TCRdb's copy, which holds only in-frame ones; the method was immunoSEQ multiplex PCR. Of 70,000 to 90,000 clones listed, approximately 92% were seen once; the top ten hold less than 0.85%. This specimen was peripheral blood, taken in the second trimester of pregnancy. Receptors were obtained from a female donor in good health, enrolled as a control in a pregnancy study.

The chain joins TRBV19 to TRBJ1-1; possibly TRBD1 for D (5 bases). The V gene lost 5 bases and the J gene lost 5 bases, with 21 bases spanning the gap. The CDR3 totals 16 residues. Germline CDR1 reads LNHDA; CDR2 reads SQIVND (reference sequence). In DNA, the CDR3 is TGTGCCAGTAGTCCCTTCGGCGGGGGGAAGGTAACTGAAGCTTTCTTT. This encodes CASSPFGGGKVTEAFF.

The chain joins TRBV9 to TRBJ2-1, with no clear D. CDR1 is SGDLS, CDR2 YYNGEE, per germline. V was trimmed by 0 bases and J by 7 bases, leaving 5 bases between them. CDR3 length equals 12 residues. The CDR3 DNA reads as TGTGCCAGCAGCGTAGGTCTAAATGAGCAGTTCTTC. As protein: CASSVGLNEQFF.

The chain is built from TRBV6-5 and TRBJ2-1; D is perhaps TRBD1 (6 bases). The CDR3 is made up of 16 amino acids. The V gene's germline CDR1 is MNHEY and CDR2 SVGAGI. The V end was cut by 2 bases, the J end by 5 bases, with 16 bases between. CDR3 sequence: CASSYAQGLYDNEQFF. In DNA, the CDR3 is TGTGCCAGCAGTTACGCCCAGGGGCTGTATGACAATGAGCAGTTCTTC.

V and J are TRBV5-4 and TRBJ1-1; 9 bases line up with TRBD1. CDR3 length: 16 residues. V shed 4 bases, J shed 0 bases, and the junction held 7 bases outside the gene matches. Germline loops: CDR1 SGHNT, CDR2 YYREEE (reference sequence). The CDR3 DNA follows: TGTGCCAGCAGCCCGGGTGGGACAGGGATGAACACTGAAGCTTTCTTT. Residues: CASSPGGTGMNTEAFF.

The chain couples TRBV5-1 to TRBJ2-3, with 11 bases that match TRBD2. The length of the CDR3 is 15 residues. J was trimmed by 1 base and V by 3 bases; bases with no gene match: 1. Germline loops: CDR1 SGHRS, CDR2 YFSETQ. CDR3 in DNA: TGCGCCAGCAGCTCGACTAGCGGGGGCACAGATACGCAGTATTTT. This encodes CASSSTSGGTDTQYF.

The genes are TRBV4-1 and TRBJ2-6; 10 nucleotides agree with TRBD1. This CDR3 contains 18 residues. V dropped 2 bases and J dropped 2; count of bases not matched to a gene: 6. Germline V gives CDR1 MGHRA, CDR2 YSYEKL. CDR3 bases: TGCGCCAGCAGCCAAATCGGGACAGGGGAAACTGGGGCCAACGTCCTGACTTTC. Amino acid sequence: CASSQIGTGETGANVLTF.

This sequence joins TRBV5-1 and TRBJ1-4; D may be TRBD1 (5 bases). V lost 2 bases and J lost 6, with 11 bases in between. The CDR3 contains 14 residues. In germline, CDR1 is SGHRS, CDR2 YFSETQ. CDR3 region: CASSLQAGDEKLFF. CDR3 nucleotide sequence: TGCGCCAGCAGCTTACAGGCAGGCGATGAAAAACTGTTTTTT.

Written as DNA, the CDR3 is TGTGCCTGGAGTGTTATGTTAAGCGGGGGGGGTTGGAGGGGCAATGAGCAGTTCTTC. Protein: CAWSVMLSGGGWRGNEQFF. The chain links TRBV30 to TRBJ2-1; 10 positions agree with TRBD2. The V and J ends lost 0 bases and 6 bases, in that order; junction bases with no gene match: 17. CDR1 and CDR2 (germline): GTSNPN, SVGIG (reference sequence). This CDR3 spans 19 amino acids.

The chain couples TRBV19 to TRBJ1-5; 9 bases line up with TRBD1. The J segment lost 9 bases and the V segment lost 7 bases, leaving 13 bases of the junction unmatched. There are 15 residues in the CDR3. CDR1 and CDR2 from the germline V gene are LNHDA and SQIVND (reference sequence). The CDR3 is CASTPNTGGRGPQHF. The CDR3 DNA reads TGTGCCAGTACCCCCAACACAGGGGGCAGGGGGCCCCAGCATTTT.

The genes are TRBV6-6 and TRBJ2-2; D gene uncertain. V lost 2 bases to trimming and J lost 1 base, with 8 bases between them. In germline, CDR1 is MNHNY, CDR2 SVGAGI (reference sequence). CDR3 length equals 15 residues. CDR3 nucleotide sequence: TGTGCCAGCAGTTACACGTCAGGGAACACCGGGGAGCTGTTTTTT. The encoded protein is CASSYTSGNTGELFF.

The chain employs TRBV4-3 and TRBJ2-5, with 11 bases that match TRBD2. The germline CDR1 and CDR2 sequences are LGHNA and YSLEER. Losses at the gene ends were 4 bases for V and 4 bases for J; bases not matched to a gene: 5. The CDR3 spans 15 residues. The CDR3 coding sequence is TGCGCCAGCAGCCCAAGACTAGCGGGAACAGAGACCCAGTACTTC. Translated, it gives CASSPRLAGTETQYF.

CDR3 coding DNA: TGTGCCAGCAGCCAACAGGGGGCTGCGGGTGAAGCTTTCTTT. This codes for CASSQQGAAGEAFF. The rearrangement joins TRBV7-3 to TRBJ1-1, with 9 positions matching TRBD1. Losses at the gene ends were 5 bases for V and 7 bases for J; bases not matched to a gene: 8. CDR3 length equals 14 residues. The V gene's germline CDR1 is SGHTA and CDR2 FQGTGA.

This clone appeared a single time. J is TRBJ1-2 and V is TRBV4-1; D gene uncertain. The V gene lost 0 bases and the J gene lost 2 bases, with 7 bases spanning the gap. Per the germline V gene, CDR1 is MGHRA and CDR2 is YSYEKL. This CDR3 spans 14 amino acids. The DNA for the CDR3 is TGCGCCAGCAGCCAAGATCAGATCAACTATGGCTACACCTTC. Residues: CASSQDQINYGYTF.

CDR3 DNA sequence: TGTGCCAGCAGCTTCAGCGACACTGAAGCTTTCTTT. Translating it yields CASSFSDTEAFF. J is TRBJ1-1 and V is TRBV7-2; D is unclear. V dropped 3 bases and J dropped 3 bases, with 5 bases sitting between them. CDR1 is SGHTA and CDR2 is FQGNSA in the germline V gene. CDR3 length: 12 amino acids. Together with reference TRBV7-2 and TRBJ1-1, the CDR3 gives the full variable domain: GAGVSQSPSNKVTEKGKDVELRCDPISGHTALYWYRQSLGQGLEFLIYFQGNSAPDKSGLPSDRFSAERTGGSVSTLTIQRTQQEDSAVYLCASSFSDTEAFFGQGTRLTVV.

This clone was detected only once. The chain is built from TRBV7-2 and TRBJ2-2, with 9 bases lining up with TRBD1. After removal of 4 bases from V and 7 bases from J, the junction contained 7 bases not matched to a gene. The CDR3 length is 15 residues. The germline V gene encodes CDR1 SGHTA and CDR2 FQGNSA. In nucleotides, the CDR3 is TGTGCCAGCAGCTATGGGGACAGGGCACACGGGGAGCTGTTTTTT. Its translation: CASSYGDRAHGELFF.

This chain connects TRBV7-2 to TRBJ1-1, with D uncertain. The CDR3 loop spans 13 amino acids. Trimming shortened V by 4 bases and J by 1 base, and 7 bases separated the two germline ends. The V gene's germline CDR1 is SGHTA and CDR2 FQGNSA. The CDR3 loop is CASSSTRNTEAFF. CDR3 DNA sequence: TGTGCCAGCAGCTCCACCAGGAACACTGAAGCTTTCTTT.

This sequence joins TRBV7-2 and TRBJ2-3; no definite D call. V lost 3 bases, J lost 5 bases, and 18 bases lay in between. In germline, CDR1 is SGHTA, CDR2 FQGNSA. This CDR3 region has 16 residues. The CDR3 protein is CASSLRPPPQEDTQYF. The CDR3 nucleotides read TGTGCCAGCAGCTTGCGACCCCCTCCCCAGGAAGATACGCAGTATTTT. Full variable domain (outside the CDR3, taken from reference TRBV7-2 and TRBJ2-3): GAGVSQSPSNKVTEKGKDVELRCDPISGHTALYWYRQSLGQGLEFLIYFQGNSAPDKSGLPSDRFSAERTGGSVSTLTIQRTQQEDSAVYLCASSLRPPPQEDTQYFGPGTRLTVL.

The J gene is TRBJ1-1, the V gene TRBV5-1, with D uncertain. This CDR3 is 14 amino acids long. Trimming shortened V by 4 bases and J by 8 bases, and 18 bases separated the two germline ends. Germline V gene lookup returns CDR1 SGHRS and CDR2 YFSETQ. This CDR3 is CASSPPGNPVEAFF. CDR3 nucleotides: TGCGCCAGCAGCCCCCCCGGGAACCCCGTCGAAGCTTTCTTT.

The chain carries TRBV5-1 and TRBJ1-3; D ambiguous. The germline V gene has CDR1 SGHRS and CDR2 YFSETQ. The CDR3 is 15 amino acids. Trimming took off 0 bases at V and 2 bases at J, with 9 bases between the two ends. CDR3 region: CASSLERDTGNTIYF. DNA for the CDR3: TGCGCCAGCAGCTTGGAGAGAGATACTGGAAACACCATATATTTT. Looking up the rest from reference TRBV5-1 and TRBJ1-3 gives the full variable domain: KAGVTQTPRYLIKTRGQQVTLSCSPISGHRSVSWYQQTPGQGLQFLFEYFSETQRNKGNFPGRFSGRQFSNSRSEMNVSTLELGDSALYLCASSLERDTGNTIYFGEGSWLTVV.

This chain connects TRBV7-2 to TRBJ1-1, with 7 bases matching TRBD1. The CDR3 has 16 residues. V lost 0 bases, J lost 2 bases, and 6 bases stayed unmatched. Germline loops: CDR1 SGHTA, CDR2 FQGNSA. DNA for the CDR3: TGTGCCAGCAGCTTAGCCTCGGGACAGACAAACACTGAAGCTTTCTTT. Its translation: CASSLASGQTNTEAFF. The variable domain in full, with the rest retrieved from reference TRBV7-2 and TRBJ1-1, is GAGVSQSPSNKVTEKGKDVELRCDPISGHTALYWYRQSLGQGLEFLIYFQGNSAPDKSGLPSDRFSAERTGGSVSTLTIQRTQQEDSAVYLCASSLASGQTNTEAFFGQGTRLTVV.

This chain links TRBV7-2 with TRBJ2-5, with TRBD2 identical over 9 bases. The closer fit of TRBJ2-7 to the DNA end suggests the J call may be wrong. The CDR3 runs 15 residues. CDR1 is SGHTA, CDR2 FQGNSA, per germline. CDR3 sequence: CASSLAAGGSYEQYF. The CDR3 DNA follows: TGTGCCAGCAGCTTAGCAGCGGGGGGATCCTACGAGCAGTACTTC.

The V and J genes are TRBV19 and TRBJ2-7; 8 positions agree with TRBD2. V was pared by 4 bases and J by 4 bases, with 9 bases of the junction left unmatched. Germline values: CDR1 LNHDA, CDR2 SQIVND (reference sequence). This CDR3 is built from 15 residues. In DNA form, the CDR3 reads TGTGCCAGTAGTACTAGGCCAGCGGGGGAGTACGAGCAGTACTTC. Its protein product is CASSTRPAGEYEQYF.

This sequence joins TRBV9 and TRBJ1-2; a weak D match, TRBD1 (6 bases). The CDR3 loop spans 13 amino acids. V dropped 1 base and J dropped 8 bases, with 12 bases sitting between them. Germline V CDR1 and CDR2: SGDLS, YYNGEE. The CDR3 coding sequence is TGTGCCAGCAGCGTACAGGTAGGGGGAGGCTACACCTTC. Protein: CASSVQVGGGYTF. The full variable domain, rest sourced from reference TRBV9 and TRBJ1-2, is DSGVTQTPKHLITATGQRVTLRCSPRSGDLSVYWYQQSLDQGLQFLIQYYNGEERAKGNILERFSAQQFPDLHSELNLSSLELGDSALYFCASSVQVGGGYTFGSGTRLTVV.

The J gene is TRBJ2-5, the V gene TRBV5-1, with D possibly TRBD1 on 6 matching bases. The CDR3 consists of 14 residues. Germline V CDR1 and CDR2: SGHRS, YFSETQ. V was trimmed by 4 bases and J by 5 bases, leaving 15 bases between them. The CDR3 DNA reads as TGCGCCAGCAGCCCCCCGGGACACCGGGAGACCCAGTACTTC. This codes for CASSPPGHRETQYF.

The chain uses TRBV6-1 and TRBJ1-2, with a weak D call TRBD1 (6 bases). CDR3 size: 15 residues. Between the trimmed V and J ends, which lost 2 bases and 4 bases, there was a span of 14 bases. Looked up from germline, CDR1 is MNHNS and CDR2 is SASEGT. In DNA, the CDR3 is TGTGCCAGCAGTGAACAATTCGTAGGGGGCTATGGCTACACCTTC. Translating it yields CASSEQFVGGYGYTF.

The chain couples TRBV11-2 to TRBJ2-5; weak D call: TRBD2 (6 bases). Germline CDR1 SGHAT, CDR2 FQNNGV. CDR3 length equals 18 residues. V gave up 1 base and J gave up 1 base, with 19 bases separating them. CDR3 DNA: TGTGCCAGCAGCTTAGGTTGGGGTGGAGGGGACCCCCAAGAGACCCAGTACTTC. It translates to CASSLGWGGGDPQETQYF. Combining the CDR3 with reference TRBV11-2 and TRBJ2-5 gives the whole variable domain EAGVAQSPRYKIIEKRQSVAFWCNPISGHATLYWYQQILGQGPKLLIQFQNNGVVDDSQLPKDRFSAERLKGVDSTLKIQPAKLEDSAVYLCASSLGWGGGDPQETQYFGPGTRLLVL.